This T cell receptor (beta chain) was sequenced during a study of identical twins. This clonotype was observed a few times. The CDR3 is made up of 15 amino acids. Trimming took 6 bases from V and 8 from J; bases not matched to a gene: 15. Germline V CDR1 and CDR2: MNHEY, SMNVEV (reference sequence). TCRdb ran MiXCR on the 5' RACE reads and lists one entry per CDR3 protein. The sample has some 500,000 distinct CDR3 sequences, around 20% seen once. The data were also submitted as part of a second study, on T cells expressing NK-cell markers.

Sequencing used CD4+ T cells sorted from blood. The clonotype comes from a woman between 18 and 29 years old in good health. The genes are TRBV27 and TRBJ1-2; 7 bases match TRBD1. The CDR3 sequence: CASSLGGQRREGYTF. The CDR3 nucleotides read TGTGCCAGCAGCCTGGGGGGACAGCGCCGTGAGGGCTACACCTTC.